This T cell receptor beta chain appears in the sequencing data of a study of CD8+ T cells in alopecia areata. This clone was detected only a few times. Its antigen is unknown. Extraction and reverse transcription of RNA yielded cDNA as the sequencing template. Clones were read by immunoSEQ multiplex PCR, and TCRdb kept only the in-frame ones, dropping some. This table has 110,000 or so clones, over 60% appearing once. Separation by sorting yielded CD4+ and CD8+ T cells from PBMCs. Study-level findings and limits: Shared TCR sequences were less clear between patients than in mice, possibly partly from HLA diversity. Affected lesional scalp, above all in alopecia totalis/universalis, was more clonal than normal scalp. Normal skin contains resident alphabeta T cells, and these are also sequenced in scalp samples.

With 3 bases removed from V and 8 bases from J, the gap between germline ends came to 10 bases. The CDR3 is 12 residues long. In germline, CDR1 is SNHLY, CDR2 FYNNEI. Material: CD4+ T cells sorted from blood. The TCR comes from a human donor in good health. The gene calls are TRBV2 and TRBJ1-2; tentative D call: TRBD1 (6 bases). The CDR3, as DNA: TGTGCCAGCAGTGACAGGGGTATAGGCTACACCTTC. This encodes CASSDRGIGYTF.